This note documents a single T cell receptor (beta chain) sequence. Its cognate antigen is unknown. Germline values: CDR1 MNHNS, CDR2 SASEGT. The CDR3 covers 13 residues. V dropped 4 bases and J dropped 8; count of bases not matched to a gene: 6. This sample is part of a study of T cells in localized non-small cell lung cancer. Points from the study as a whole: The study detected a median about 57 of the top 100 tumor clones in adjacent lung.

Sequencing used immunoSEQ multiplex PCR; TCRdb keeps in-frame clones, though not all of them. The sample holds some 11,000 clones, approximately 80% seen once. The chain recombines TRBV6-1 with TRBJ1-2; 8 positions match TRBD1. The receptor's source is a female donor over 55 with stage II lung adenocarcinoma. Sample: peripheral blood mononuclear cells, taken before any cancer treatment. CDR3 loop: CASSGSGGHGYTF. CDR3 in DNA: TGTGCCAGCAGTGGGTCAGGGGGCCACGGCTACACCTTC.